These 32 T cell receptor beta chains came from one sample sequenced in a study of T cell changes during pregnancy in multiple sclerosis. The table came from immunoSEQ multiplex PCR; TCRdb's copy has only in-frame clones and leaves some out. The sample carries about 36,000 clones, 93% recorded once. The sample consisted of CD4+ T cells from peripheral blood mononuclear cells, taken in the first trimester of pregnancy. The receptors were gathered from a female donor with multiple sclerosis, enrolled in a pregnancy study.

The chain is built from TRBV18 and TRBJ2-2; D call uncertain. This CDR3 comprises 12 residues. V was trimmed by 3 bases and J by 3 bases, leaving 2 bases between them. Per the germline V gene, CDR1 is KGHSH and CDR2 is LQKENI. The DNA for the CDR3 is TGTGCCAGCTCACCCGACACCGGGGAGCTGTTTTTT. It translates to CASSPDTGELFF.

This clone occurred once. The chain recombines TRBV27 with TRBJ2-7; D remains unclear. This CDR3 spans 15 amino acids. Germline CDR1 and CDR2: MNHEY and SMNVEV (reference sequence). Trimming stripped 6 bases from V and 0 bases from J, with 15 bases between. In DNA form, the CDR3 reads TGTGCCAGCAGGCCGGCAGGATCGTACTCCTACGAGCAGTACTTC. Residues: CASRPAGSYSYEQYF.

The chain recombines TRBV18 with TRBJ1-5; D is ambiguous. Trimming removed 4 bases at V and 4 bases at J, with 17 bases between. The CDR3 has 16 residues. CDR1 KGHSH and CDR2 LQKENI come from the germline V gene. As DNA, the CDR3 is TGTGCCAGCTCACGATCGAACGCGGGCCCTAATCAGCCCCAGCATTTT. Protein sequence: CASSRSNAGPNQPQHF. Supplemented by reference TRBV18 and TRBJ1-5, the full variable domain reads NAGVMQNPRHLVRRRGQEARLRCSPMKGHSHVYWYRQLPEEGLKFMVYLQKENIIDESGMPKERFSAEFPKEGPSILRIQQVVRGDSAAYFCASSRSNAGPNQPQHFGDGTRLSIL.

The CDR3 DNA reads TGTGCCAGCAGACTCCACAGGGAAGGTGAAGAGACCCAGTACTTC. Protein sequence: CASRLHREGEETQYF. This chain links TRBV7-8 with TRBJ2-5, with D perhaps TRBD1 (6 bases). The CDR3 has 15 residues. Trimming pared 6 bases from V and 3 bases from J, leaving 17 bases between. Germline-derived CDR1 and CDR2 are SGHVS and FQNEAQ.

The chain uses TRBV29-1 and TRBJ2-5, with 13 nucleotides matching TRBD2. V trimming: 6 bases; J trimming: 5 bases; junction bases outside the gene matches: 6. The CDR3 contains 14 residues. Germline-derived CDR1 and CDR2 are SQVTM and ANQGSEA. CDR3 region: CSVWTSGSGETQYF. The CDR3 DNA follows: TGCAGCGTGTGGACTAGCGGGAGCGGGGAGACCCAGTACTTC. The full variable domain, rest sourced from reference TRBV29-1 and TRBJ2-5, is SAVISQKPSRDICQRGTSLTIQCQVDSQVTMMFWYRQQPGQSLTLIATANQGSEATYESGFVIDKFPISRPNLTFSTLTVSNMSPEDSSIYLCSVWTSGSGETQYFGPGTRLLVL.

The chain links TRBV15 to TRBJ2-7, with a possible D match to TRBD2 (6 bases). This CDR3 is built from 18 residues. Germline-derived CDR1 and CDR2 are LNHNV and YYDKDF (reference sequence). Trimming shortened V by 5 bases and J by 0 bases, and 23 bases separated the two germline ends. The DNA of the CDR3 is TGTGCCACCAGCCCGAGCTATGGAGGTAGCGGAGTCTCCTACGAGCAGTACTTC. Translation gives CATSPSYGGSGVSYEQYF.

CDR3: CASNRGGGNNEQFF. The CDR3 bases are TGCGCCAGCAATCGGGGAGGAGGGAACAATGAGCAGTTCTTC. The chain is built from TRBV5-1 and TRBJ2-1; D may be TRBD2 (6 bases). Germline V gene sequence: CDR1 SGHRS, CDR2 YFSETQ. The CDR3 has 14 amino acids. Trimming took off 6 bases at V and 5 bases at J, with 15 bases between the two ends.

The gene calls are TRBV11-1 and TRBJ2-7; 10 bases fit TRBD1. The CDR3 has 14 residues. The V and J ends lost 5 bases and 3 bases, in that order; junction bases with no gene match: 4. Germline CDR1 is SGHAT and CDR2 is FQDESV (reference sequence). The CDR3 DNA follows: TGTGCCAGCAGCCGGGGACAGGGGAACTACGAGCAGTACTTC. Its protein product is CASSRGQGNYEQYF.

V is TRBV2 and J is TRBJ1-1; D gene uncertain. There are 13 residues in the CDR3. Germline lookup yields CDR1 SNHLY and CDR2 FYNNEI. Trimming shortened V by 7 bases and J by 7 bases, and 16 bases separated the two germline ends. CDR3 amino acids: CASTQPGLLEAFF. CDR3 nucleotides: TGTGCCAGCACCCAACCCGGACTGCTTGAAGCTTTCTTT.

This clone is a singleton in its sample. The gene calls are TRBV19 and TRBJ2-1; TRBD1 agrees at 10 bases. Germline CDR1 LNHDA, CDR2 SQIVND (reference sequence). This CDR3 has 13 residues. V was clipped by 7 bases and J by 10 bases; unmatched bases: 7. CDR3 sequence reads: CASTGTGAFEQFF. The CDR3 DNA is TGTGCCAGTACAGGGACAGGGGCTTTCGAGCAGTTCTTC. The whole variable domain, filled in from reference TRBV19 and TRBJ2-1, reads DGGITQSPKYLFRKEGQNVTLSCEQNLNHDAMYWYRQDPGQGLRLIYYSQIVNDFQKGDIAEGYSVSREKKESFPLTVTSAQKNPTAFYLCASTGTGAFEQFFGPGTRLTVL.

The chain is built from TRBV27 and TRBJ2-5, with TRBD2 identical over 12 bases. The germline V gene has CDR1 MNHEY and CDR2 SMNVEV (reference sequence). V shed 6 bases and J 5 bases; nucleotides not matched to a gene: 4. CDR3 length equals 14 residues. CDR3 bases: TGTGCCAGCAGGCTAGCGGGAGGGGGGGAGACCCAGTACTTC. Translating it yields CASRLAGGGETQYF.

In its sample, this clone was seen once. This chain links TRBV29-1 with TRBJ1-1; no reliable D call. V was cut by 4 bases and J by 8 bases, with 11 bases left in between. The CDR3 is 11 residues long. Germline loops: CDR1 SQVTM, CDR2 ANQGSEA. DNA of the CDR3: TGCAGCGTTGTAGCCCTCTTAGAAGCTTTCTTT. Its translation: CSVVALLEAFF.

CDR3 DNA: TGTGCCAGCAGTCCCGCCGGGATGCGGGGCTACACCTTC. This gives the protein CASSPAGMRGYTF. J is TRBJ1-2 and V is TRBV28; D gene unclear. Germline lookup yields CDR1 MDHEN and CDR2 SYDVKM. Trimming left V 5 bases short and J 8 bases short, with 15 bases between. This CDR3 has 13 residues.

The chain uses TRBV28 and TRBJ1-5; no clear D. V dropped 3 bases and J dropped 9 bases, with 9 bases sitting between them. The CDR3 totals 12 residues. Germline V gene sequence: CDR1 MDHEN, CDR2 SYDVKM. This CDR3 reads CASSFGVRPQHF. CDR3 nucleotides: TGTGCCAGCAGTTTCGGTGTTAGGCCCCAGCATTTT.

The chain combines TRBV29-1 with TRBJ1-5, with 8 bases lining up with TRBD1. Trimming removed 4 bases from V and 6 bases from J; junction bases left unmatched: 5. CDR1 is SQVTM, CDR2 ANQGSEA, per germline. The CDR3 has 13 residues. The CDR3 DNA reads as TGCAGCGTTGCCAGGGGGCAATTTCAGCCCCAGCATTTT. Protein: CSVARGQFQPQHF.

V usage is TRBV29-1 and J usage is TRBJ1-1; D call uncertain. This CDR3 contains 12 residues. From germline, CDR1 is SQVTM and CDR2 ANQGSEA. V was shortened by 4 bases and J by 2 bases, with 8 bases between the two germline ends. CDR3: CSVGRDNTEAFF. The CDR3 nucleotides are TGCAGCGTTGGGAGAGATAACACTGAAGCTTTCTTT.

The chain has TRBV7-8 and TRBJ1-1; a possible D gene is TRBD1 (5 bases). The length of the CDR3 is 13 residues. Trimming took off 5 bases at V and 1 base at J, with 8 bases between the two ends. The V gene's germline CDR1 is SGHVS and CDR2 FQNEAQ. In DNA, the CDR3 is TGTGCCAGCAGCCATGGGGCGAACACTGAAGCTTTCTTT. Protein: CASSHGANTEAFF. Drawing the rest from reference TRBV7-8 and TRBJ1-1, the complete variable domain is GAGVSQSPRYKVAKRGQDVALRCDPISGHVSLFWYQQALGQGPEFLTYFQNEAQLDKSGLPSDRFFAERPEGSVSTLKIQRTQQEDSAVYLCASSHGANTEAFFGQGTRLTVV.

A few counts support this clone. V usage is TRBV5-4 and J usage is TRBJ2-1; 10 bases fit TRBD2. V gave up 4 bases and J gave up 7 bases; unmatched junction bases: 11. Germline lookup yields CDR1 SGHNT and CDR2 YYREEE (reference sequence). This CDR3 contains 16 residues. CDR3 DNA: TGTGCCAGCAGCCCCGGTGGGACTAGCGCCTCAAATGAGCAGTTCTTC. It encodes CASSPGGTSASNEQFF.

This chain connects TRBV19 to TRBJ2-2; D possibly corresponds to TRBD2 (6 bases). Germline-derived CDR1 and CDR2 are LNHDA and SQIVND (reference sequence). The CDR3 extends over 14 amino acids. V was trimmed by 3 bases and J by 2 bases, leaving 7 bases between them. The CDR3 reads CASSIGGNTGELFF. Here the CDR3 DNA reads TGTGCCAGTAGTATCGGGGGAAACACCGGGGAGCTGTTTTTT.

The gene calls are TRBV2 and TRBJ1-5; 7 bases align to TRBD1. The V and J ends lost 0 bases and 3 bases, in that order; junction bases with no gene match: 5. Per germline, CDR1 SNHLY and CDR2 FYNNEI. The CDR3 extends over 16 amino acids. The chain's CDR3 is CASSEARQGDNQPQHF. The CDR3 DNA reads TGTGCCAGCAGTGAAGCGCGACAGGGCGACAATCAGCCCCAGCATTTT.

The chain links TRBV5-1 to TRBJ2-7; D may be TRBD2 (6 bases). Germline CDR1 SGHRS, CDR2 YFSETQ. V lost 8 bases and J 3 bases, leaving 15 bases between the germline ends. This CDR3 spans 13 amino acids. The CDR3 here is CARWGENFYEQYF. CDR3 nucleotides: TGCGCCAGATGGGGGGAAAACTTCTACGAGCAGTACTTC.

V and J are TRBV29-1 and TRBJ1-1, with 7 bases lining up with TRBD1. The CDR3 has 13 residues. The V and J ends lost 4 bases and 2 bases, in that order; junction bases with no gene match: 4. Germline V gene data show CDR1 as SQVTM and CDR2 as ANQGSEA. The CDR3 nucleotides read TGCAGCGTTGCCCAGGGGGGAAACACTGAAGCTTTCTTT. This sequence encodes CSVAQGGNTEAFF.

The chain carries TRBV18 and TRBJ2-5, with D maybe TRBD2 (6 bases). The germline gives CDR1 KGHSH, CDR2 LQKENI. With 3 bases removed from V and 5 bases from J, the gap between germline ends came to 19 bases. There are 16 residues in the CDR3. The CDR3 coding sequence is TGTGCCAGCTCACCTCGCTCCGGACCTGCGGGGGAGACCCAGTACTTC. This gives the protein CASSPRSGPAGETQYF.

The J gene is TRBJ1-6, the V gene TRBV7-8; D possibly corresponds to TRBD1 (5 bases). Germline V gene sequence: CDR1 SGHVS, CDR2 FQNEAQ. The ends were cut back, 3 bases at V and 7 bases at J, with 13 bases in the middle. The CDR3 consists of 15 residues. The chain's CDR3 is CASSFGGEWNSPLHF. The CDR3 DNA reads TGTGCCAGCAGCTTCGGGGGGGAGTGGAATTCACCCCTCCACTTT.

CDR3 in amino acids: CASSPTGRRETQYF. The DNA for the CDR3 is TGTGCCAGCAGTCCGACAGGGCGGCGGGAGACCCAGTACTTC. This sequence joins TRBV6-1 and TRBJ2-5; 7 positions agree with TRBD1. Trimming cost V 5 bases and J 5 bases; bases outside gene matches: 8. Germline CDR1 is MNHNS and CDR2 is SASEGT. This CDR3 spans 14 amino acids.

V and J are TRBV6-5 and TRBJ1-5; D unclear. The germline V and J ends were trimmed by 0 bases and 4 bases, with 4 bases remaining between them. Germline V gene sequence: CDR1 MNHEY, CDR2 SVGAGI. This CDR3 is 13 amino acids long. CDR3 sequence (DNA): TGTGCCAGCAGTTACTCTATGAATCAGCCCCAGCATTTT. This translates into CASSYSMNQPQHF.

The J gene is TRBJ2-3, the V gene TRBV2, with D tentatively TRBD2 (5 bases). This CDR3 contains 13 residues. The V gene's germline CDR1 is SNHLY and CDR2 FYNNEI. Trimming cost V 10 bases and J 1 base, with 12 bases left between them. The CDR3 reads CANEGRGTDTQYF. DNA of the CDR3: TGTGCCAACGAAGGGCGGGGCACAGATACGCAGTATTTT.

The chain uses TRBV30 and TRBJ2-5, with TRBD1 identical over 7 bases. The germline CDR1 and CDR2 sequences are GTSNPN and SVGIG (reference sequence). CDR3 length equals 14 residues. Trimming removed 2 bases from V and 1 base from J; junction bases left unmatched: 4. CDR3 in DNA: TGTGCCTGGAGTCTAGCAGGGGGCCAAGAGACCCAGTACTTC. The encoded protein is CAWSLAGGQETQYF.

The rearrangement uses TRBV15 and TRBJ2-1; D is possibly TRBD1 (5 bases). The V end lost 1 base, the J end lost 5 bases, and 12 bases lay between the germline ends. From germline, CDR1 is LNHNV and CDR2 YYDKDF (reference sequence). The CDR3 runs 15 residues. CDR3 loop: CATSRAAGYDNEQFF. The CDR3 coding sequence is TGTGCCACCAGCAGAGCTGCAGGGTACGACAATGAGCAGTTCTTC. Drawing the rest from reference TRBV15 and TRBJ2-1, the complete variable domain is DAMVIQNPRYQVTQFGKPVTLSCSQTLNHNVMYWYQQKSSQAPKLLFHYYDKDFNNEADTPDNFQSRRPNTSFCFLDIRSPGLGDTAMYLCATSRAAGYDNEQFFGPGTRLTVL.

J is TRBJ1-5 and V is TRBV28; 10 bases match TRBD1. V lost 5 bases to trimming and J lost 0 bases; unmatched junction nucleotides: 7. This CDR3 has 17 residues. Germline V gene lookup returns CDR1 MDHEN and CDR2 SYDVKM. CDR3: CASSPGQGVLSNQPQHF. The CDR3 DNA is TGTGCCAGCAGTCCAGGACAGGGGGTCCTTAGCAATCAGCCCCAGCATTTT. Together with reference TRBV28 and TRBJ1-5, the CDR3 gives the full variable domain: DVKVTQSSRYLVKRTGEKVFLECVQDMDHENMFWYRQDPGLGLRLIYFSYDVKMKEKGDIPEGYSVSREKKERFSLILESASTNQTSMYLCASSPGQGVLSNQPQHFGDGTRLSIL.

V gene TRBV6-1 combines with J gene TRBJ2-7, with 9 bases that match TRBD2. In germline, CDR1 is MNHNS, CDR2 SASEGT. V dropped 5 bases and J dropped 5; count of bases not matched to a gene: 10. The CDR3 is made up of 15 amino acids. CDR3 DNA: TGTGCCAGCAGTCTCTTAGCTAGCGGGATTAACGAGCAGTACTTC. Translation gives CASSLLASGINEQYF.

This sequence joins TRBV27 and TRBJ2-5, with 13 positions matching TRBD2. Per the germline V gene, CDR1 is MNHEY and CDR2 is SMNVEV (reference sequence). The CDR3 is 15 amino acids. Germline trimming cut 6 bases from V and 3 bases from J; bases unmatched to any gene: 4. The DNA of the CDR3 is TGTGCCAGCAGAGCCGGGACTAGCGGGAAAGAGACCCAGTACTTC. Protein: CASRAGTSGKETQYF.